This T cell receptor (beta chain) was captured in a study of OX40 agonist ivuxolimab in advanced cancers. General notes on the study: Ivuxolimab was an agonistic, fully human IgG2 monoclonal antibody directed against OX40 (CD134), a costimulatory receptor. Intravenous ivuxolimab was administered to patients every 2 weeks at six dose levels: 0.01, 0.1, 0.3, 1.5, 3 and 10 mg/kg. Of the approximately 50 patients in dose escalation, about 20 had hepatocellular carcinoma, about 15 had melanoma, 9 had renal cell carcinoma and 9 had head and neck cancer. A male proportion of roughly 80% and a mean age of about 60 years, ranging from about 20 to 79, were recorded for the dose-escalation cohort. Patients were allowed to have had prior anti-PD-1, anti-PD-L1 or anti-CTLA-4 therapy, and more than 30% of the dose-escalation patients had previously received checkpoint inhibitors. Partial responses were achieved by three dose-escalation patients, of whom one had hepatocellular carcinoma and two had cutaneous melanoma. The purpose of peripheral TCRbeta sequencing was to test whether ivuxolimab changed TCR sequence diversity and led to clonal T-cell expansion. The paper describes the monotherapy dose-escalation part (N of about 47 patients) of the phase I trial of ivuxolimab.

V was cut back by 2 bases and J by 7 bases, leaving a gap of 12 bases between them. CDR1 SGHAT and CDR2 FQNNGV are derived from the germline V gene. Reading from cysteine to phenylalanine, the CDR3 counts 14 amino acids. Here the CDR3 DNA is all that survives: 42 bases in frame from base 1. To sequence the TCRbeta CDR3 region, genomic DNA was isolated from the sorted cells. The immunoSEQ Assay was used for sequencing of TCRbeta CDR3 regions. The clones in this table, taken by TCRdb from immuneACCESS, are in-frame only. Not every clone is retained; where verified, under half of the shortfall comes from an unresolved V gene, and the cause of the rest is unknown. Within this sample are about 59,000 clones, with under 90% of them counted one time only. The ten largest clones add up to approximately 0.49% of the sample. The trial excluded patients who had a history of autoimmune disease or who were on systemic immunosuppression. Peripheral blood for TCR sequencing was drawn from every dose cohort at baseline, at cycle 4 day 1 and at cycle 7 day 1. The samples were drawn from a first-in-human, open-label, multicenter phase I dose-escalation trial of ivuxolimab. Adults with locally advanced or metastatic head and neck squamous cell, hepatocellular, melanoma or renal cell carcinoma were enrolled in the trial. CD4+ and CD8+ T cells were sorted separately from peripheral blood before TCR sequencing.

To note about this clone: The target of this receptor is not known. Nothing much larger sits one base from this clone, and base qualities are not available.

What the research found in general, with its limitations: After ivuxolimab, more expanded clones were found on average in CD8+ T cells than in CD4+ T cells. Clonal expansion of both CD4+ and CD8+ blood T cells was observed from baseline to week 6 at doses 0.1 to 3.0 mg/kg. In partial responders in the 0.1-3.0 mg/kg groups, normalized peripheral clonal expansion was found to be among the lowest, especially among CD8+ T cells. Low levels of normalized T-cell clonal expansion were also seen in some patients who did not respond. Which antigens the clonally expanded peripheral T cells were specific for was not determined.

The sequence joins TRBV11-2 to TRBJ2-1; 6 matching bases give a weak D call of TRBD2. This clonotype was sampled from an adult with an advanced solid tumor such as melanoma, head and neck, liver or kidney cancer. Material: CD4+ or CD8+ T cells sorted from blood, obtained in a trial of the OX40 agonist ivuxolimab. The nucleotide sequence reads as follows: TGTGCCAGCAGCTTATCGGGAGTGAAGAATGAGCAGTTCTTC. Its protein reads: CASSLSGVKNEQFF.